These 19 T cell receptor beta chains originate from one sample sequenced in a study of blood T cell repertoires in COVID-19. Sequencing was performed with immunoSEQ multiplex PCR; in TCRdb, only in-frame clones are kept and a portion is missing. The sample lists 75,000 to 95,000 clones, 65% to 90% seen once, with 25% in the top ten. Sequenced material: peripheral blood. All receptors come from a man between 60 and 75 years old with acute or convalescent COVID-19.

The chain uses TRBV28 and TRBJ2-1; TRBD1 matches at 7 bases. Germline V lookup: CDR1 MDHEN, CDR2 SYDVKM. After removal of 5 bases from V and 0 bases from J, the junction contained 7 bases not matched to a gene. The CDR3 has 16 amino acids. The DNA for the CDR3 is TGTGCCAGCAGTCCTACAGGGGCGGGCTCCTACAATGAGCAGTTCTTC. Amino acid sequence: CASSPTGAGSYNEQFF.

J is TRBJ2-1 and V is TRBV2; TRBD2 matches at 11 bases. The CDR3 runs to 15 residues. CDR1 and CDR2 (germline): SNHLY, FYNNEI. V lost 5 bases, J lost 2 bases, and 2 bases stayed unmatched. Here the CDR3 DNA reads TGTGCCAGCAGTAAGGGACTAGCGGCCTACAATGAGCAGTTCTTC. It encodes CASSKGLAAYNEQFF. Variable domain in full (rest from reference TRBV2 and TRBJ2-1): EPEVTQTPSHQVTQMGQEVILRCVPISNHLYFYWYRQILGQKVEFLVSFYNNEISEKSEIFDDQFSVERPDGSNFTLKIRSTKLEDSAMYFCASSKGLAAYNEQFFGPGTRLTVL.

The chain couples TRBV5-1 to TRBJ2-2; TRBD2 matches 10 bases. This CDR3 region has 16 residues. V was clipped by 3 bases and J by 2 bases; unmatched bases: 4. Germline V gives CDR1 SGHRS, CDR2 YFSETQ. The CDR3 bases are TGCGCCAGCAGCTGGTTAGCGGGGGGCAACACCGGGGAGCTGTTTTTT. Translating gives CASSWLAGGNTGELFF.

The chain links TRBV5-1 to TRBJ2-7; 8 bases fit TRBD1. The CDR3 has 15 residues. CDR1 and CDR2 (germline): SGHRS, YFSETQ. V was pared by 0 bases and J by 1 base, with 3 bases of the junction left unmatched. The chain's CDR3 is CASSLGGTGSYEQYF. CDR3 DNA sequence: TGCGCCAGCAGCTTGGGGGGGACAGGATCCTACGAGCAGTACTTC. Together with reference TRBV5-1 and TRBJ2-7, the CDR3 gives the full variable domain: KAGVTQTPRYLIKTRGQQVTLSCSPISGHRSVSWYQQTPGQGLQFLFEYFSETQRNKGNFPGRFSGRQFSNSRSEMNVSTLELGDSALYLCASSLGGTGSYEQYFGPGTRLTVT.

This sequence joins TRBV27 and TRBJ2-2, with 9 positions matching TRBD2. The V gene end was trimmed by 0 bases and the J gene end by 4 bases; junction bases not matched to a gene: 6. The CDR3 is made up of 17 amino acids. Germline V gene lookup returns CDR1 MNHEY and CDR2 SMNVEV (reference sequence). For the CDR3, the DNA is TGTGCCAGCAGTTTATCCGGGACTAGCTCGAGCACCGGGGAGCTGTTTTTT. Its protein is CASSLSGTSSSTGELFF.

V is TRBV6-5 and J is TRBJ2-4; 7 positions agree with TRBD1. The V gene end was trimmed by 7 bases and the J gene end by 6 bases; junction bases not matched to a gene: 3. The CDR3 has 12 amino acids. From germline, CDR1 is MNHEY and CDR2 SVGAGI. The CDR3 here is CASTGDRNIQYF. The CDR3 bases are TGTGCCAGCACCGGGGACAGAAACATTCAGTACTTC.

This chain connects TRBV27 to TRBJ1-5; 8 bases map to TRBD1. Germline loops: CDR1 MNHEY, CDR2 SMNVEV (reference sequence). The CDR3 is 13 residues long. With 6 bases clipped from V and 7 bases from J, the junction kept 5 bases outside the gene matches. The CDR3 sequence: CASRDREHQPQHF. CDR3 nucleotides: TGTGCCAGCAGGGACAGGGAGCACCAGCCCCAGCATTTT.

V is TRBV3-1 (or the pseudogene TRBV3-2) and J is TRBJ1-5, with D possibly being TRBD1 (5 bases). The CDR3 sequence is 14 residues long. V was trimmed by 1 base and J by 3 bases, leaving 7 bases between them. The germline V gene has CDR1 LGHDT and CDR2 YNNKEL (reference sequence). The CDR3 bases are TGTGCCAGCAGCCAAGCTGGGGCCAATCAGCCCCAGCATTTT. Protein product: CASSQAGANQPQHF.

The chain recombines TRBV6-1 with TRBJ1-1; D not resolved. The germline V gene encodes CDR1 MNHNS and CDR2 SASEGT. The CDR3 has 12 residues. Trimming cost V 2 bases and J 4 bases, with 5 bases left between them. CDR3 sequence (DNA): TGTGCCAGCAGTGAATTCTTCACTGAAGCTTTCTTT. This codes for CASSEFFTEAFF.

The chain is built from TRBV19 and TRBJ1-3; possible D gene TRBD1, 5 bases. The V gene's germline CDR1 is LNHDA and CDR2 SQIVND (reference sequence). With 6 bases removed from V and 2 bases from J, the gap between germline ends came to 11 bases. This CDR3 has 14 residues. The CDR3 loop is CASRTGFTGNTIYF. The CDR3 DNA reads TGTGCCAGTAGAACAGGATTTACTGGAAACACCATATATTTT.

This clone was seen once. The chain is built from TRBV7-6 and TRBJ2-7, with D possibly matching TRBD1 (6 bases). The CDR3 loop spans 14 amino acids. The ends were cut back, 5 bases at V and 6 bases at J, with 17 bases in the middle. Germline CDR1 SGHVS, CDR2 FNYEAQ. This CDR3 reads CASSPRTVPGEQYF. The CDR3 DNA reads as TGTGCCAGCAGCCCCCGGACAGTCCCCGGCGAGCAGTACTTC.

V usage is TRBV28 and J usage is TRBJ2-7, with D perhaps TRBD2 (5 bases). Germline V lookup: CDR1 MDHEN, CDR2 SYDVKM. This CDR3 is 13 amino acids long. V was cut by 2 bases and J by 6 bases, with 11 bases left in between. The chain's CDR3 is CASSLVGGSEQYF. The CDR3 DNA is TGTGCCAGCAGTTTAGTGGGCGGGTCCGAGCAGTACTTC. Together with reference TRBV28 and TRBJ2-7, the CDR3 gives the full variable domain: DVKVTQSSRYLVKRTGEKVFLECVQDMDHENMFWYRQDPGLGLRLIYFSYDVKMKEKGDIPEGYSVSREKKERFSLILESASTNQTSMYLCASSLVGGSEQYFGPGTRLTVT.

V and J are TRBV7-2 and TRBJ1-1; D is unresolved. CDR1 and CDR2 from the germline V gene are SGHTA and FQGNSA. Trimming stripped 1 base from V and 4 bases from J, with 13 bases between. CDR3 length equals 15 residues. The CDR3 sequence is CASSLGPDERTEAFF. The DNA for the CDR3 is TGTGCCAGCAGCTTAGGGCCAGACGAGCGCACTGAAGCTTTCTTT.

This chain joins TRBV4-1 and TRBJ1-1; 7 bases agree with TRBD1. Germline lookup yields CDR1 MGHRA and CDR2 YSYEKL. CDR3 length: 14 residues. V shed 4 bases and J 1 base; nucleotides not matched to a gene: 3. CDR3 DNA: TGCGCCAGCAGCCCCCGGGACAGGAACACTGAAGCTTTCTTT. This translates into CASSPRDRNTEAFF.

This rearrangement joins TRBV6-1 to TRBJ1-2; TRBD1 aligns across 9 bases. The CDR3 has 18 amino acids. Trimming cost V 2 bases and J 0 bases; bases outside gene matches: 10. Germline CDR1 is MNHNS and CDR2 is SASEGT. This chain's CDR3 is CASSETMGQGLSNYGYTF. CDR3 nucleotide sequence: TGTGCCAGCAGTGAAACCATGGGACAGGGACTTTCTAACTATGGCTACACCTTC.

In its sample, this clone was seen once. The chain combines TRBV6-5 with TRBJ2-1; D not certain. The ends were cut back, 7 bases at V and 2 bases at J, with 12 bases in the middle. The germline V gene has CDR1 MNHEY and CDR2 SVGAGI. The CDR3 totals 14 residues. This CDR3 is CASNLPPPYNEQFF. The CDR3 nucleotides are TGTGCCAGCAATCTACCCCCCCCCTACAATGAGCAGTTCTTC.

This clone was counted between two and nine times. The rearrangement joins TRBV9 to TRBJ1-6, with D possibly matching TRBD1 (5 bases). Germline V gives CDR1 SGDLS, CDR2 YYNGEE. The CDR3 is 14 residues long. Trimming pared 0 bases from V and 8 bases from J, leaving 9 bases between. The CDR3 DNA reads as TGTGCCAGCAGCGTAGCAGGGCAAGATTCACCCCTCCACTTT. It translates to CASSVAGQDSPLHF.

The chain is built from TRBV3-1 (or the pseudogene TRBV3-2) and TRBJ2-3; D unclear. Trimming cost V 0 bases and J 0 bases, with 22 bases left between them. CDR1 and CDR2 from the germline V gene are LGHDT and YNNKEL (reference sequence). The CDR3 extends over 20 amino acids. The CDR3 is CASSQEGDTVLLDSTDTQYF. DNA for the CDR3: TGTGCCAGCAGCCAAGAAGGTGACACCGTGCTTCTTGATAGCACAGATACGCAGTATTTT.

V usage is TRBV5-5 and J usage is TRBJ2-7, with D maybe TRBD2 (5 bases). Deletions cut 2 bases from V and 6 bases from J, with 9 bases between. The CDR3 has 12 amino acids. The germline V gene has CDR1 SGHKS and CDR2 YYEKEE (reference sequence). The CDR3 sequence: CASSFYGGEQYV. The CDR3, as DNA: TGTGCCAGCAGCTTTTACGGAGGCGAGCAGTACGTC.